A selection of T cell receptor beta chains follows, all from one sample in a study of glioma-infiltrating T cells after dendritic cell vaccination. Method: immunoSEQ multiplex PCR; TCRdb's copy keeps in-frame clones and lacks some. In the table there are over 75,000 clones, roughly four fifths of which are singletons. Material: blood, obtained after dendritic cell vaccination. Source of these receptors: a human donor with glioblastoma. CDR3s include the opening cysteine and the closing phenylalanine or tryptophan. The D gene is left open where the match is weak. Only some rows state a clone size, as once, few, many or a class for expanded clones.

v_call: TRBV7-9; d_call: TRBD1; j_call: TRBJ2-5; clone_size: NA; cdr3_nt: TGTGCCAGCAGCTTACAGACAGGGCCCCAGGAGACCCAGTACTTC; cdr3_aa: CASSLQTGPQETQYF
v_call: TRBV19; d_call: TRBD1; j_call: TRBJ1-1; clone_size: NA; cdr3_nt: TGTGCCAGTAGCCACCGCGAACAAAACAATAGGGGGCGGGGTCTGAAGTTTGCTTTCTTT; cdr3_aa: CASSHREQNNRGRGLKFAFF
v_call: TRBV11-1; d_call: NA; j_call: TRBJ2-5; clone_size: NA; cdr3_nt: TGTGCCAGCAGCTCCCGGGACATCGGCCAAGAGACCCAGTACTTC; cdr3_aa: CASSSRDIGQETQYF
v_call: TRBV2; d_call: TRBD2; j_call: TRBJ2-3; clone_size: NA; cdr3_nt: TGTGCCAGCACCAGAGACCTAGCGGGAGCGGGAGATACGCAGTATTTT; cdr3_aa: CASTRDLAGAGDTQYF
v_call: TRBV2; d_call: TRBD2; j_call: TRBJ2-1; clone_size: NA; cdr3_nt: TGTGCCAACCGGGGGGGGGCTAGTATTCAGTTCTTC; cdr3_aa: CANRGGASIQFF
v_call: TRBV5-1; d_call: NA; j_call: TRBJ2-1; clone_size: NA; cdr3_nt: TGCGCCAGCAGCTTGGAAAATGAGGGTAATGAGCAGTTCTTC; cdr3_aa: CASSLENEGNEQFF
v_call: TRBV14; d_call: NA; j_call: TRBJ2-2; clone_size: NA; cdr3_nt: TGTGCCAGCAGCCTCGGGGGACAGCTGTTTTTT; cdr3_aa: CASSLGGQLFF
v_call: TRBV7-6; d_call: NA; j_call: TRBJ1-2; clone_size: NA; cdr3_nt: TGTGCCAGCAGCTTAGGGCCCCGGGAGGAGGGCTACACCTTC; cdr3_aa: CASSLGPREEGYTF
v_call: TRBV5-1; d_call: NA; j_call: TRBJ2-5; clone_size: once; cdr3_nt: TGCGCCAGCAGCAAACAGGGGACCCAGTACTTC; cdr3_aa: CASSKQGTQYF
v_call: TRBV9; d_call: TRBD1; j_call: TRBJ1-2; clone_size: once; cdr3_nt: TGTGCCAGCAGCGTAGTGGGACAGAACTATGGCTACACCTTC; cdr3_aa: CASSVVGQNYGYTF
v_call: TRBV29-1; d_call: TRBD2; j_call: TRBJ2-3; clone_size: NA; cdr3_nt: TGCAGCGCCCACACCCCAGGAGCGGGAGCAGATACGCAGTATTTT; cdr3_aa: CSAHTPGAGADTQYF
v_call: TRBV15; d_call: NA; j_call: TRBJ2-6; clone_size: NA; cdr3_nt: TGTGCCACCAGCAGAGATAGCGGACAAGGCAACGTCCTGACTTTC; cdr3_aa: CATSRDSGQGNVLTF
v_call: TRBV30; d_call: TRBD1; j_call: TRBJ1-2; clone_size: once; cdr3_nt: TGTGCCTGGAGTCCTGGGACAGCTAACTATGGCTACACCTTC; cdr3_aa: CAWSPGTANYGYTF
v_call: TRBV5-1; d_call: NA; j_call: TRBJ2-3; clone_size: few; cdr3_nt: TGCGCCAGCAGCTTGGAATCGGGACTCCCCACAGATACGCAGTATTTT; cdr3_aa: CASSLESGLPTDTQYF
v_call: TRBV25-1; d_call: NA; j_call: TRBJ2-1; clone_size: NA; cdr3_nt: TGTGCCAGCAGTCTAGGGAGTCCCCATGAGCAGTTCTTC; cdr3_aa: CASSLGSPHEQFF
v_call: TRBV7-9; d_call: NA; j_call: TRBJ1-4; clone_size: few; cdr3_nt: TGTGCCAGCTATGGACTTACGGGAGAACTGTTTTTT; cdr3_aa: CASYGLTGELFF
v_call: TRBV15; d_call: NA; j_call: TRBJ2-4; clone_size: NA; cdr3_nt: TGTGCCACCAGCAGGAGAGGAGCCAAAAACATTCAGTACTTC; cdr3_aa: CATSRRGAKNIQYF
v_call: TRBV19; d_call: NA; j_call: TRBJ1-5; clone_size: NA; cdr3_nt: TGTGCCAGTAGTATTGGAATAAGGGACGCGGGGAGAAGTCAGCCCCAGCATTTT; cdr3_aa: CASSIGIRDAGRSQPQHF
v_call: TRBV29-1; d_call: TRBD1; j_call: TRBJ1-2; clone_size: once; cdr3_nt: TGCAGCGCCCCGGGACAGCTCTATGGCTACACCTTC; cdr3_aa: CSAPGQLYGYTF
v_call: TRBV19; d_call: NA; j_call: TRBJ2-5; clone_size: NA; cdr3_nt: TGTGCCAGTACGAGGTCAGCCCAAGAGACCCAGTACTTC; cdr3_aa: CASTRSAQETQYF
v_call: TRBV19; d_call: TRBD1; j_call: TRBJ1-2; clone_size: NA; cdr3_nt: TGTGCCAGTAAAACGGACAGGGGGCGAAGTGGCTACACCTTC; cdr3_aa: CASKTDRGRSGYTF
v_call: TRBV5-6; d_call: TRBD1; j_call: TRBJ2-3; clone_size: NA; cdr3_nt: TGTGCCAGCAACTGGGACAGACAAATAGTAGATCCAGATACGCAGTATTTT; cdr3_aa: CASNWDRQIVDPDTQYF
v_call: TRBV19; d_call: TRBD1; j_call: TRBJ1-6; clone_size: few; cdr3_nt: TGTGCCAGTAGTCTTTTAACCGGGACAGGAGCTCATTCACCCCTCCACTTT; cdr3_aa: CASSLLTGTGAHSPLHF
v_call: TRBV10-3; d_call: NA; j_call: TRBJ2-1; clone_size: few; cdr3_nt: TGTGCCATCAGTGACCTCGGGGTTAGGAATGAGCAGTTCTTC; cdr3_aa: CAISDLGVRNEQFF
v_call: TRBV6-6; d_call: NA; j_call: TRBJ1-6; clone_size: few; cdr3_nt: TGTGCCAGCAGACCCCCCGGGTTAGAGACTAATTCACCCCTCCACTTT; cdr3_aa: CASRPPGLETNSPLHF
v_call: TRBV5-6; d_call: NA; j_call: TRBJ2-2; clone_size: NA; cdr3_nt: TGTGCCAGCAGCTTGGGACAGCCCACCGGGGAGCTGTTTTTT; cdr3_aa: CASSLGQPTGELFF
v_call: TRBV7-9; d_call: NA; j_call: TRBJ1-2; clone_size: few; cdr3_nt: TGTGCCAGCACCGATGGTCCCCGGCGGGGCTACACCTTC; cdr3_aa: CASTDGPRRGYTF
v_call: TRBV19; d_call: NA; j_call: TRBJ1-2; clone_size: few; cdr3_nt: TGTGCCAGTAGTTTTTACAACCCGCGGGGAAGATTGGACGGCTACACCTTC; cdr3_aa: CASSFYNPRGRLDGYTF
v_call: TRBV7-2; d_call: NA; j_call: TRBJ1-1; clone_size: few; cdr3_nt: TGTGCCAGCAGCTTATCCGGCGGGGGTATCACTGAAGCTTTCTTT; cdr3_aa: CASSLSGGGITEAFF
v_call: TRBV9; d_call: TRBD1; j_call: TRBJ2-3; clone_size: NA; cdr3_nt: TGTGCCAGCAGCGCGTGGGACAGCCAATTCACAGATACGCAGTATTTT; cdr3_aa: CASSAWDSQFTDTQYF
v_call: TRBV6-6; d_call: TRBD1; j_call: TRBJ1-1; clone_size: NA; cdr3_nt: TGTGCCAGCCAAATTACAGGGGCCAACACTGAAGCTTTCTTT; cdr3_aa: CASQITGANTEAFF
v_call: TRBV4-2; d_call: TRBD2; j_call: TRBJ2-3; clone_size: NA; cdr3_nt: TGTGCCAGCAGCCAAGTTTGGAGCGGGGGGAACACAGATACGCAGTATTTT; cdr3_aa: CASSQVWSGGNTDTQYF
v_call: TRBV4-1; d_call: NA; j_call: TRBJ2-7; clone_size: NA; cdr3_nt: TGCGCCAGCAGCAATCCTCCCAGTATGCCCTACGAGCAGTACTTC; cdr3_aa: CASSNPPSMPYEQYF
v_call: TRBV28; d_call: TRBD1; j_call: TRBJ2-5; clone_size: NA; cdr3_nt: TGTGCCAGCACCCGGCCGGGACAGGGGCAAGAGACCCAGTACTTC; cdr3_aa: CASTRPGQGQETQYF
v_call: TRBV11-2; d_call: TRBD1; j_call: TRBJ2-7; clone_size: NA; cdr3_nt: TGTGCCAGCAGCTTAGCCCGACAGGGCCTAGCCTACGAGCAGTACTTC; cdr3_aa: CASSLARQGLAYEQYF
v_call: TRBV28; d_call: NA; j_call: TRBJ1-5; clone_size: once; cdr3_nt: TGTGCCAGCAGCTCACGGGAAGGAGGGAATCAGCCCCAGCATTTT; cdr3_aa: CASSSREGGNQPQHF
v_call: TRBV25-1; d_call: TRBD2; j_call: TRBJ2-1; clone_size: NA; cdr3_nt: TGTGCCTCCAAAGCAGCGGGAGGATCCTACAATGAGCAGTTCTTC; cdr3_aa: CASKAAGGSYNEQFF